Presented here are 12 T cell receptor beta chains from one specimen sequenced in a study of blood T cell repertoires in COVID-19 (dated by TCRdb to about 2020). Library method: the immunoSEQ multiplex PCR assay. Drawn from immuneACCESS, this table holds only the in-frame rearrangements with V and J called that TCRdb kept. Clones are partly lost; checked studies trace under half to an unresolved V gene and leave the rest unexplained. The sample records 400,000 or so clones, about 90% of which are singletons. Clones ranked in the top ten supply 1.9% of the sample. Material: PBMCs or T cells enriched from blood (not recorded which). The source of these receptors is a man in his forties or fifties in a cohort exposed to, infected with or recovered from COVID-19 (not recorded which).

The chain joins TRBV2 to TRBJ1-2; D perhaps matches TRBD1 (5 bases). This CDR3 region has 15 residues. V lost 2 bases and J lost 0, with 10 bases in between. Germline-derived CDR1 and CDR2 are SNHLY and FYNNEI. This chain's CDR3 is CASSEQGLPNYGYTF. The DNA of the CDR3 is TGTGCCAGCAGTGAACAGGGACTGCCTAACTATGGCTACACCTTC.

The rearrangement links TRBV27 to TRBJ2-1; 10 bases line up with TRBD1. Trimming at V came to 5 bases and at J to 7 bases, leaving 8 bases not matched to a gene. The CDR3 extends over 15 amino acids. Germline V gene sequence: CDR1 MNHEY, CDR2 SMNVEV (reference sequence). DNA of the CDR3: TGTGCCAGCAGTCCACGACAGGGGGCGGGTAATGAGCAGTTCTTC. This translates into CASSPRQGAGNEQFF.

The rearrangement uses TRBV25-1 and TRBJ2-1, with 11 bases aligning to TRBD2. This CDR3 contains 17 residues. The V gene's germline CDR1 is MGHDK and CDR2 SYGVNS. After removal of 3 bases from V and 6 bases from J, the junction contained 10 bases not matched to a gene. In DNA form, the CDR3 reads TGTGCCAGCAGTGATATTAACACCGGGACTAGCGGCAATGAGCAGTTCTTC. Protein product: CASSDINTGTSGNEQFF.

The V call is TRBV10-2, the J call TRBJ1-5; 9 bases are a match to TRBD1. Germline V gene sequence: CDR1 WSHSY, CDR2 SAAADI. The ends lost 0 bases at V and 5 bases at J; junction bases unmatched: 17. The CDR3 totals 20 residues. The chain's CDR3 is CASSESGTNRGRVWDQPQHF. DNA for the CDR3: TGCGCCAGCAGTGAGTCCGGAACTAACAGGGGGCGAGTATGGGATCAGCCCCAGCATTTT.

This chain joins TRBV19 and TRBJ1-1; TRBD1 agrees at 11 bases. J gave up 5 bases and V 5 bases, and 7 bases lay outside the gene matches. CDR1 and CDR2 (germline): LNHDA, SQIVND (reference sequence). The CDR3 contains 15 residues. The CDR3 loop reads CASSPGQGAGTEAFF. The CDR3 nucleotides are TGTGCCAGTAGTCCAGGACAGGGGGCCGGTACTGAAGCTTTCTTT.

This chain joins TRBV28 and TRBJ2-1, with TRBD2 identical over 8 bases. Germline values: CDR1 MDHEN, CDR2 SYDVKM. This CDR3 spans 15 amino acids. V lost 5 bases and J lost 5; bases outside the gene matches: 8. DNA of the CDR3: TGTGCCAGCAGTCCGAGCGGGAGAGGAAACAATGAGCAGTTCTTC. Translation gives CASSPSGRGNNEQFF.

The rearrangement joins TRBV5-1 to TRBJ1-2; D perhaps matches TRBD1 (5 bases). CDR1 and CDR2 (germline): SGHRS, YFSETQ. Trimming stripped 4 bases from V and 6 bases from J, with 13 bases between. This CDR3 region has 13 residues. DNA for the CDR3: TGCGCCAGCAGCGTAGCCCGGGGGGATGGCTACACCTTC. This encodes CASSVARGDGYTF. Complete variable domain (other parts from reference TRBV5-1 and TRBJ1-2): KAGVTQTPRYLIKTRGQQVTLSCSPISGHRSVSWYQQTPGQGLQFLFEYFSETQRNKGNFPGRFSGRQFSNSRSEMNVSTLELGDSALYLCASSVARGDGYTFGSGTRLTVV.

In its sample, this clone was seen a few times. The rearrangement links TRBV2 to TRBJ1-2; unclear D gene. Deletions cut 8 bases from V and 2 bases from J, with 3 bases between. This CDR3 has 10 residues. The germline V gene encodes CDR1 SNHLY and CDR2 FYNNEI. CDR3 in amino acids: CASGNYGYTF. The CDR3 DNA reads TGTGCCAGCGGCAACTATGGCTACACCTTC.

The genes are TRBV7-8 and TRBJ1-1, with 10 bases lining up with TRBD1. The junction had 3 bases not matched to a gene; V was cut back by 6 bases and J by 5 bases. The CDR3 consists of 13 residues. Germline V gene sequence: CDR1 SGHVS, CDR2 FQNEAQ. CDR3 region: CASRGQGRTEAFF. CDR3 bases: TGTGCCAGCAGGGGACAGGGGCGGACTGAAGCTTTCTTT.

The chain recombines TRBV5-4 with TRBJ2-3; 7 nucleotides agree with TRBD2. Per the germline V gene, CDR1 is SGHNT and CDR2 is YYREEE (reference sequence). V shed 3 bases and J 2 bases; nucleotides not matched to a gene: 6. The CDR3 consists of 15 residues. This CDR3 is CASSSVGGNTDTQYF. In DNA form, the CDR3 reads TGTGCCAGCAGCTCGGTGGGAGGGAACACAGATACGCAGTATTTT.

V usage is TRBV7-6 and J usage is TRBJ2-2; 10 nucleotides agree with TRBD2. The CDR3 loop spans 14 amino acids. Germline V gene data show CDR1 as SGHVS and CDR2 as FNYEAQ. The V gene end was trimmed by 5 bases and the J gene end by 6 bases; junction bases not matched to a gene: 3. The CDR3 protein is CASSSGLAAGELFF. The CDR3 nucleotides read TGTGCCAGCAGCAGCGGACTAGCGGCCGGGGAGCTGTTTTTT.

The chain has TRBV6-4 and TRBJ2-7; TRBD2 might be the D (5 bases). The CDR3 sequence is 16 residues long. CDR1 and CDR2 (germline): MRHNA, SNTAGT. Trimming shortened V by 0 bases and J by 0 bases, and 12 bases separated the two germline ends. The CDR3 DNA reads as TGTGCCAGCAGTGACTCGGCGGTTAGCGTCTCCTACGAGCAGTACTTC. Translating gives CASSDSAVSVSYEQYF.